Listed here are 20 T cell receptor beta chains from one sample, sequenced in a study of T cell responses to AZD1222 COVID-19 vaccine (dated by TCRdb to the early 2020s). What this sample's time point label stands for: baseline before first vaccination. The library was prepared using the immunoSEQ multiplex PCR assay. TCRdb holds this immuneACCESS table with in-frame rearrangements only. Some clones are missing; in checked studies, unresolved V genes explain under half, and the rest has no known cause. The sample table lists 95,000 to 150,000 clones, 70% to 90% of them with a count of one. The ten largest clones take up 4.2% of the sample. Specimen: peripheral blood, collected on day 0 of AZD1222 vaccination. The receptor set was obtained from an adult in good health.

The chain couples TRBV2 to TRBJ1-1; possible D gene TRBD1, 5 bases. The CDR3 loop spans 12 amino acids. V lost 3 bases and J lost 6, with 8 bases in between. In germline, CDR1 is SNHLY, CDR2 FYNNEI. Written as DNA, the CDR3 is TGTGCCAGCAGTGACGACAGCGCTGAAGCTTTCTTT. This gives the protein CASSDDSAEAFF.

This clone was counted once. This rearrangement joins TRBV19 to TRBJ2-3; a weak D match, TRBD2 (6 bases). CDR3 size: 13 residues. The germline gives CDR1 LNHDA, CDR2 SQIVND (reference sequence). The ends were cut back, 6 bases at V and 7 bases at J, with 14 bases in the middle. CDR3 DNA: TGTGCCAGTAGGTCGGGAGTCAGGTATACGCAGTATTTT. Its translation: CASRSGVRYTQYF.

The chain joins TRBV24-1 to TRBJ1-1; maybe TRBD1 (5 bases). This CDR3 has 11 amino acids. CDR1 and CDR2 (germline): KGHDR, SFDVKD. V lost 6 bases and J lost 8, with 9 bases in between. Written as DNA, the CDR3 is TGTGCCACCAGTTCGAGGGGAGAAGCTTTCTTT. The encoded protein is CATSSRGEAFF.

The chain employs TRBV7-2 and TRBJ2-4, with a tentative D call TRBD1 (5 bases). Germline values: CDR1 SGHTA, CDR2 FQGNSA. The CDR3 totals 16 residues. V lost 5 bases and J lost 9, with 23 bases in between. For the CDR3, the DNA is TGTGCCAGCAGCCACGCCCCCCAGGGTCTTGATCCCATTCAGTACTTC. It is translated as CASSHAPQGLDPIQYF.

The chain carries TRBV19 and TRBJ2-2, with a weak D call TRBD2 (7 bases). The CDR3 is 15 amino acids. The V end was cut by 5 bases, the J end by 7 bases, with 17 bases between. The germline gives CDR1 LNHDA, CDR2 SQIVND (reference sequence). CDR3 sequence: CASSPWGREFGELFF. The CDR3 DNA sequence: TGTGCCAGTAGTCCCTGGGGGCGGGAGTTCGGGGAGCTGTTTTTT. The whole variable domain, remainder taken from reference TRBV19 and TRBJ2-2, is DGGITQSPKYLFRKEGQNVTLSCEQNLNHDAMYWYRQDPGQGLRLIYYSQIVNDFQKGDIAEGYSVSREKKESFPLTVTSAQKNPTAFYLCASSPWGREFGELFFGEGSRLTVL.

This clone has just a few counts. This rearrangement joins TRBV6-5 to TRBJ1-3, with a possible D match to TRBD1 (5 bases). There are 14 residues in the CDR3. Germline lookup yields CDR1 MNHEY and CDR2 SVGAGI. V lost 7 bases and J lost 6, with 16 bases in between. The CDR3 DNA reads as TGTGCCAGCAACCCCGGAGGGGCAGAAAACACCATATATTTT. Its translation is CASNPGGAENTIYF.

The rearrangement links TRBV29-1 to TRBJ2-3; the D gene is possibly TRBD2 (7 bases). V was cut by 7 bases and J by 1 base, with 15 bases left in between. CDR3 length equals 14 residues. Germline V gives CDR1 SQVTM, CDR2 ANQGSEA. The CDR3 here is CSAARGGGTDTQYF. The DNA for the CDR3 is TGCAGCGCCGCCAGGGGAGGGGGCACAGATACGCAGTATTTT.

The CDR3 bases are TGTGCCAGCAGTCCGCGGGGGGGCTCGTCCGAGTCGTTCTTC. It yields the protein CASSPRGGSSESFF. V usage is TRBV7-3 and J usage is TRBJ2-1, with 9 bases that match TRBD2. Per the germline V gene, CDR1 is SGHTA and CDR2 is FQGTGA. The CDR3 consists of 14 residues. Germline trimming cut 6 bases from V and 15 bases from J; bases unmatched to any gene: 15.

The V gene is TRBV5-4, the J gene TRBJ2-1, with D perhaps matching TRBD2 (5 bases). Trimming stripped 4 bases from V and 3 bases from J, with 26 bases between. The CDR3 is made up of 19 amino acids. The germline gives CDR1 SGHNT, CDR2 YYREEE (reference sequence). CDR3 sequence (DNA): TGTGCCAGCAGCGATACCCAGGACTTCCCCGTCTCTTACTACAATGAGCAGTTCTTC. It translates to CASSDTQDFPVSYYNEQFF.

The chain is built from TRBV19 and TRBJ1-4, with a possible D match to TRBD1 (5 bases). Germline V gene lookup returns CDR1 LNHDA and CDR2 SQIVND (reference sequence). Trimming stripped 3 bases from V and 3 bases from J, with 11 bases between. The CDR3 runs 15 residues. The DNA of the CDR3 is TGTGCCAGTAGTATTCGTGGAGGGGCTAATGAAAAACTGTTTTTT. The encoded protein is CASSIRGGANEKLFF.

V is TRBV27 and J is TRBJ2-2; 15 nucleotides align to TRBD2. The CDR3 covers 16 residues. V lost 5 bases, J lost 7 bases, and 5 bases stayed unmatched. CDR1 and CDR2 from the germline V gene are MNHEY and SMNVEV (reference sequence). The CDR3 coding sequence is TGTGCCAGCAGTGTTAGGACTAGCGGGAGGGTCGGGGAGCTGTTTTTT. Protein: CASSVRTSGRVGELFF.

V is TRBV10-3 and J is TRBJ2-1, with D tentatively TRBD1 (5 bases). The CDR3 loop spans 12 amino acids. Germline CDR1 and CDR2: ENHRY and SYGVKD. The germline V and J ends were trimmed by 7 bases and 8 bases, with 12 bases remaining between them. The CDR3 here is CAITEQGDEQFF. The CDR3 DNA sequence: TGTGCCATCACCGAACAAGGGGATGAGCAGTTCTTC.

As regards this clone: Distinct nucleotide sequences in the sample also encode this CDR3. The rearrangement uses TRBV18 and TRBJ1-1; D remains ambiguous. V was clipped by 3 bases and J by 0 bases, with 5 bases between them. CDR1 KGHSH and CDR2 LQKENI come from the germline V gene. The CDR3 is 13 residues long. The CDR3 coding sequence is TGTGCCAGCTCACCCGGATTGAACACTGAAGCTTTCTTT. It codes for CASSPGLNTEAFF.

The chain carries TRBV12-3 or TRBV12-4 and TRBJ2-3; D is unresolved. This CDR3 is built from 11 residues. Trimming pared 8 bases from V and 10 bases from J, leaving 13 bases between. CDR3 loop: CASGTLQAQYF. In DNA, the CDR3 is TGTGCCAGCGGCACCCTTCAGGCGCAGTATTTT.

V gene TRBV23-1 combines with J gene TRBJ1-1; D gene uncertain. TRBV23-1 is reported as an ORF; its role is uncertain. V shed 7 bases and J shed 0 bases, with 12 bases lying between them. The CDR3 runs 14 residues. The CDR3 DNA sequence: TGCGCCAGCAACCGCTGGAACATGAACACTGAAGCTTTCTTT. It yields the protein CASNRWNMNTEAFF.

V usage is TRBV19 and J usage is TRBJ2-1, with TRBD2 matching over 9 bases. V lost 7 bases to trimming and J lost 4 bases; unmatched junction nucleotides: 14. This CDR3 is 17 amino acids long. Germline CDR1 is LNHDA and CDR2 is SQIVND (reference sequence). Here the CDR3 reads CASTESRAGGLYNEQFF. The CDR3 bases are TGTGCCAGTACCGAATCTAGAGCGGGGGGACTTTACAATGAGCAGTTCTTC.

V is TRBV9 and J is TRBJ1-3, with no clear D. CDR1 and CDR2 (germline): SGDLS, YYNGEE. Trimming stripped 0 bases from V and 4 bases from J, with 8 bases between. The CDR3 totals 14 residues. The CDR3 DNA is TGTGCCAGCAGCGTAGGAGGCAGGGGAAACACCATATATTTT. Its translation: CASSVGGRGNTIYF.

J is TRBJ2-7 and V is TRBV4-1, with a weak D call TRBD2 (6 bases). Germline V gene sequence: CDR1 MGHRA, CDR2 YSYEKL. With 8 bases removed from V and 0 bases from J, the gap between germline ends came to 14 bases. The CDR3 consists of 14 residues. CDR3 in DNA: TGCGCCAGCGGACCTGTGGGGGGCTCCTACGAGCAGTACTTC. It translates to CASGPVGGSYEQYF.

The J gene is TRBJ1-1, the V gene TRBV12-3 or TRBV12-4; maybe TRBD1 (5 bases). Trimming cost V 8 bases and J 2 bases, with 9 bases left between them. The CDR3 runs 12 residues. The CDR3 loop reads CASGGSNTEAFF. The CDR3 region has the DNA TGTGCCAGCGGGGGGTCAAACACTGAAGCTTTCTTT.

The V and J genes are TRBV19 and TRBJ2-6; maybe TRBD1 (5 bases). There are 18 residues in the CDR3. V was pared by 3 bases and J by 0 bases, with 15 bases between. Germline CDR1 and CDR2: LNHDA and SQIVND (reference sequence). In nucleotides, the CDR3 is TGTGCCAGTAGTATTTTTGGGGCGCCCAGCTCTGGGGCCAACGTCCTGACTTTC. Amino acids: CASSIFGAPSSGANVLTF.